The T cell receptor (beta chain) described here comes from a study of cytomegalovirus exposure and HLA in healthy donors (TCRdb year 2017). Describing the broader study: An earlier analysis of approximately 640 of the donors reported more than 250 Gb of sequence data and some 120 million unique TCR beta sequences from some 180 million T cells. All discovery cohort repertoires had been generated on a single sequencing platform. A later analysis re-analyzed previously published TCR beta repertoires from approximately 700 donors and added high-resolution HLA genotyping to study TCR occurrence patterns. A separate validation cohort of about 110 different subjects was used in addition to the approximately 670-subject first cohort. Using immunosequencing, the study profiled T cell repertoires from 666 subjects and related those repertoires to cytomegalovirus serostatus. The aim of the study was to test whether cataloging public T cell receptors could identify signatures of past pathogen exposure. Donor age, sex, ethnicity and CMV serostatus were compiled alongside the repertoire data. An early release covering 550 to 650 HLA-typed donors comprised approximately 300 gigabases of sequencing data and 65 million to 100 million unique TCR sequences. In an earlier analysis of over 550 of the donors, high-throughput TCR beta sequencing was used to judge whether each TCR beta V gene segment behaved as functional or pseudogenic. The later analysis used no new phenotypic data to find candidate immune exposures, relying instead on TCR beta sequences and their occurrence across donors. A later genetic analysis took genome-wide SNP genotypes for about three fifths of the roughly 670 donors and used that subset as a discovery cohort. To predict cytomegalovirus infection status, the study combined high-throughput TCR immunosequencing, statistical association of individual TCRs with disease status, and machine learning. Because of strong linkage in the cohort, five DR-DQ haplotypes were treated as single units for association and clustering. HLA typing covered class I and class II loci at four-digit resolution. Among 300 to 450 genotyped donors of the cohort, an average of about 240,000 unique TCR beta nucleotide sequences were sequenced per donor, around 20% of them non-productive. The genetic ancestry cluster associated with self-reported Caucasian donors included about 84% of the 300 to 400 genotyped donors. Typing coverage differed by locus: A, B, C, DRB1 and DQB1 were typed in about 629-630 donors, DQA1 in about 560, DPA1 in 606, and DPB1 in roughly 470.

A note on this clone: No cognate antigen has been identified for it. No much larger clone exists at a distance of one base, and base qualities are not known.

Paper-wide results and their limitations: According to a later analysis, parvovirus B19, influenza, CMV and Epstein-Barr virus appeared linked to several top co-occurrence clusters. When HLA alleles, especially DR and DQ, strongly co-occurred, TCR associations were difficult to assign to individual alleles. Compared with the approximately 710-donor mean, donors in an Asian-associated ancestry cluster had fewer N-insertions in productive TCRs, according to a later genetic analysis. The sequencing pipeline was judged likely to have produced a cluster of highly shared sequence variants as a technical artifact. CMV serostatus was the only immune exposure information available for the cohort. In the study, around 160 TCR beta chains were listed as associated with cytomegalovirus. At a false discovery rate of 0.05, a later analysis linked 16,000 or so TCR beta sequences to specific HLA alleles. In a later genetic analysis, a missense DCLRE1C variant was associated with V-gene and J-gene trimming of TCR beta chains, and the association was replicated in an independent cohort. Linkage disequilibrium might explain the correlated functional status among segregating V segments, but an unknown experimental factor could not be ruled out. In a later analysis, most CMV-associated TCR beta chains were found to appear HLA-restricted, with HLA associations seemingly driven largely by CMV exposure. About 15 rarely observed V segments, including chromosome 9 orphons, were excluded from the earlier analysis of several hundred of the donors because counts were too low. The cohort was sequenced for TCR beta chains only, and without alpha or paired-chain data the features that could be detected were limited. Some IMGT-functional V segments, including TRBV6-2 and TRBV6-3, could not be distinguished by the 87-base-pair reads and were therefore excluded. In a later analysis, HLA-associated TCR beta chains showed more clonal expansion and lower generation probabilities than non-associated chains that were equally common. Across donors, most TCR sequences were observed very rarely, whereas some public TCRs were present in many individuals. In both the original and validation cohorts, the classifier was reported to diagnose cytomegalovirus status with high specificity and sensitivity. The presence/absence analyses assumed that sequencing depth was roughly uniform across donors, and that assumption may not be true. According to a later analysis, TCR association rates differed among HLA loci, with DRB1 alleles showing the most associated TCRs and HLA-C alleles showing the fewest. The authors suggested that the approach could potentially be extended to other disease states and immunological phenotypes. Because HLA typing was missing for some donors at each locus, association tests included only the typed subset. A further reported finding was that TCR beta sequences accurately predicted the HLA-A and HLA-B alleles for most subjects in the first cohort. In vitro tests confirmed that a few of the cytomegalovirus-associated TCR beta chains recognize cytomegalovirus antigens. Broadly in line with IMGT annotations, most TCR beta V segments showed up in productive rearrangements about 87% or about 30% of the time in an earlier analysis of a few hundred of the donors.

In total, approximately 610 healthy bone marrow donors made up the cohort. At the time of sampling, every cohort member was nominally healthy, though immune exposures that went unrecorded were likely present. The donor was CMV seropositive and belonged to the group of 250 to 300 seropositive cohort members. A peripheral blood sample was collected from each donor, and TCR beta sequencing was performed on peripheral blood mononuclear cells. Genomic DNA extraction from the blood cell samples was performed with the Qiagen DNeasy Blood Extraction Kit. The library was built by means of the immunoSEQ multiplex PCR assay. A mixture of 60 forward primers for TCR Vbeta segments and 13 reverse primers for TCR Jbeta segments was used in the multiplex PCR. Amplification of the CDR3 region of rearranged TCR beta genes was performed with a multiplex PCR assay on genomic DNA. Amplified TCR beta libraries were sequenced as 87-base-pair reads on the Illumina HiSeq System. Regarding the original processing steps: Across the 670 or so repertoires, a later analysis counted about 81 million unique TCR beta chains, around 10 million of which were shared by at least two donors. A nearest-neighbor algorithm error-corrected the raw reads and collapsed the reads into unique sequences, merging closely related sequences to remove PCR and sequencing errors. To assign V, D and J gene segments, CDR3 sequences were aligned to IMGT reference sequences. Each retained sequence needed at least a six-nucleotide match to both a V gene segment and a J gene segment. A rearrangement counted as productive if the CDR3 had no stop codons and remained in frame with V and J, and every other rearrangement counted as non-productive. Following IMGT convention, CDR3 was defined as the stretch from the second conserved V-encoded cysteine to the conserved J-encoded phenylalanine. The earlier analysis of fewer than 700 of the donors excluded sequences that lacked an unambiguous match to a single V gene segment. An earlier analysis of several hundred of the donors called V segments functional above 56.7% productive rearrangements and segregating when the between-donor standard deviation exceeded 5%. To diagnose cytomegalovirus status from the catalog of TCR beta chain sequences, a statistical classification framework was built. In a later analysis, V and J genes were assigned by comparing TCR nucleotide sequences against IMGT/GENE-DB human TR gene sequences. In a later analysis, CDR3 sequences and most-parsimonious VDJ recombination scenarios were assigned using the TCRdist pipeline. In a later analysis, each TCR beta chain was defined by its CDR3 amino acid sequence together with its V-gene family, and reads lacking a unique V-gene family were excluded. To address suspected cross-contamination and a sequencing artifact, a later analysis removed a few hundred highly shared, low-generation-probability nucleotide sequences. In a later analysis, a clonal expansion index for each public chain was calculated from normalized within-repertoire ranks of inferred template counts. A later analysis computed generation probabilities with a VDJ recombination model fitted to out-of-frame rearrangements, and checked the results against IGoR. Hypergeometric tests were used in a later analysis to score TCR-TCR, TCR-HLA and TCR-CMV co-occurrence, with a repertoire-size bias correction applied to the TCR pairs. False discovery rates were estimated in a later analysis by permuting HLA or CMV assignments 20 times. A later analysis grouped co-occurring TCRs with DBSCAN, adding TCRdist sequence similarity when clustering within HLA-allele-positive subsets. Co-occurrence clustering excluded repertoires with fewer than 30,000 or more than 120,000 public chains, plus five with anomalous nucleotide sharing. TCRdb limited this immuneACCESS table to in-frame rearrangements with V and J called. A share of clones is missing; checked studies link under half to unresolved V genes, and the rest is unexplained. V, J and clone size were drawn from that table, and D and trimming were deduced from the DNA. A total of roughly 140,000 clones appear in this sample, approximately 85% of them only once. Of the sample, approximately 6% falls within the top ten clones.

Including cysteine and phenylalanine, the CDR3 has 13 amino acids. Just CDR3 DNA is preserved here, 39 bases in frame from base 1. From a lookup of the germline V gene (reference sequence), CDR1 and CDR2 are MNHEY and SMNVEV. This receptor chain uses TRBV27 and TRBJ2-5; the D region possibly corresponds to TRBD1 (5 bases align). The end of the DNA is better explained by TRBJ2-7, so the J call may be wrong. This TCR was sampled from a man aged 50 to 60 in good health and CMV-seropositive. Sequences were obtained from PBMCs. The CDR3 protein sequence reads: CASSLQGSYEQYF. The DNA sequence is as follows: TGTGCCAGCAGTTTGCAGGGATCCTACGAGCAGTACTTC.